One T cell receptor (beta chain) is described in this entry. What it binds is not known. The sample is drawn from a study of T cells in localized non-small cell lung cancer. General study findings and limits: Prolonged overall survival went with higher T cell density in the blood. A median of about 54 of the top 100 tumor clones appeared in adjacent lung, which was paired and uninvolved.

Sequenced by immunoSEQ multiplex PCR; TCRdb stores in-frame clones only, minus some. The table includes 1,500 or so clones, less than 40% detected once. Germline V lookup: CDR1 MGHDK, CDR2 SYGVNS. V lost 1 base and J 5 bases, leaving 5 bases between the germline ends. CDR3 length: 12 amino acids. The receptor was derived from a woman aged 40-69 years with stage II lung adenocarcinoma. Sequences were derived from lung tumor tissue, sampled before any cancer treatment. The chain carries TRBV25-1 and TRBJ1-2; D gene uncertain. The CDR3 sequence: CASSEFGYGYTF. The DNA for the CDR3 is TGTGCCAGCAGTGAATTTGGGTATGGCTACACCTTC.